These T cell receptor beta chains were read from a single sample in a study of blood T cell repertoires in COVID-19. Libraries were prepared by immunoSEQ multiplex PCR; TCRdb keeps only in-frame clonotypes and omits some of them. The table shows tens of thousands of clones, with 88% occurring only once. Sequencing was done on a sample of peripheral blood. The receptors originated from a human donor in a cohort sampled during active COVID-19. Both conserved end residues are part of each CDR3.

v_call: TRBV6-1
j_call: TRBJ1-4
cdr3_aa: CASRPSGPNEKLFF

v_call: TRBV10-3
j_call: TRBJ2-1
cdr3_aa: CAISLAAHSYNEQFF

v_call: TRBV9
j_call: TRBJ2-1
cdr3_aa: CASSKQGKYEQFF

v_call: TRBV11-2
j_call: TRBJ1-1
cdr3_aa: CASSSKLTGTGVMKAFF

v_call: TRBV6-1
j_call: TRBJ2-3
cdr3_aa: CASSEGAGGADTQYF

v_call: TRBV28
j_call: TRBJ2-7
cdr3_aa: CASTLTGGGYEQYF

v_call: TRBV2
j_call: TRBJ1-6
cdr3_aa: CASSDDSLWVSPLHF

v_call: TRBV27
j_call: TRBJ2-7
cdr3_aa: CASAARGRPYEQYF

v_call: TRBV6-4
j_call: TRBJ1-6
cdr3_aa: CASSLQGGYNSPLHF

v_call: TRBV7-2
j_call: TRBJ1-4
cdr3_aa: CASSLRQGDEKLFF

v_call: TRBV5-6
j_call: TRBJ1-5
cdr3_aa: CASSLAAGQGSHF

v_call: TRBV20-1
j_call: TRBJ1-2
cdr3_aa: CSASLGDYGYTF

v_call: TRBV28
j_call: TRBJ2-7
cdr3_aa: CASSGTGPRHF

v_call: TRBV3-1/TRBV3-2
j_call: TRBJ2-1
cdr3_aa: CASSLSGGLRAGSYNEQFF

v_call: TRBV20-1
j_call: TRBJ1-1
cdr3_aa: CSAGTGTEAFF

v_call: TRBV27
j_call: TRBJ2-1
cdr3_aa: CASSLRRLSGYNEQFF